The T cell receptor beta chain described here comes from a study of T-cell memory formation after mild COVID-19. The germline gives CDR1 DFQATT, CDR2 SNEGSKA (reference sequence). Losses at the gene ends were 0 bases for V and 2 bases for J; bases not matched to a gene: 9. The CDR3 totals 16 residues. From the 5' RACE reads, TCRdb called clonotypes with MiXCR, one entry per CDR3 protein. The table lists hundreds of thousands of distinct CDR3 sequences, about 22% of them singletons. This clonotype was seen a few times. The V and J genes are TRBV20-1 and TRBJ2-7; 8 nucleotides agree with TRBD1. The TCR sequence derives from an adult woman who had mild COVID-19 (a few samples of this study predate the infection). Cell type and time point are not known. Sequenced: PBMCs or a T cell subset sorted from them (not recorded which). For the CDR3, the DNA is TGCAGTGCTAGAGATCCTCGGACAGGGATGACCTACGAGCAGTACTTC. Translated, it gives CSARDPRTGMTYEQYF.